This paragraph reports one T cell receptor beta chain. The record originates from a study of blood T cell repertoires in COVID-19. Sequencing used immunoSEQ multiplex PCR; TCRdb keeps in-frame clones, though not all of them. This sample carries about 240,000 clones, approximately 78% of them seen once, and the ten largest clones take around an eighth. Germline CDR1 SEHNR, CDR2 FQNEAQ (reference sequence). The CDR3 has 14 amino acids. The V gene end was trimmed by 0 bases and the J gene end by 6 bases; junction bases not matched to a gene: 2. Sequenced sample: peripheral blood. This clonotype was sampled from a woman aged 55 to 70 with active or convalescent COVID-19. This chain links TRBV7-9 with TRBJ1-2; 9 nucleotides agree with TRBD1. CDR3 sequence reads: CASSLAGQGHGYTF. CDR3 nucleotide sequence: TGTGCCAGCAGCTTAGCGGGACAGGGCCATGGCTACACCTTC.